This TCR beta chain emerged from a study of T cell changes during pregnancy in multiple sclerosis. Some clones are missing from TCRdb's copy, which holds only in-frame ones; the method was immunoSEQ multiplex PCR. The sample lists roughly 42,000 clones; roughly nine tenths were seen once. Trimming removed 3 bases from V and 7 bases from J, with 19 bases in between. CDR1 MDHEN and CDR2 SYDVKM come from the germline V gene. CDR3 length: 16 amino acids. The genes are TRBV28 and TRBJ2-1, with a weak D call TRBD1 (6 bases). This TCR was recovered from a female donor with multiple sclerosis, enrolled in a pregnancy study. Specimen: CD4+ T cells from peripheral blood mononuclear cells, collected in the first trimester of pregnancy. The CDR3 sequence is CASSFQKQGRSNEQFF. The CDR3 region has the DNA TGTGCCAGCAGTTTTCAAAAACAGGGAAGGAGTAATGAGCAGTTCTTC. The full variable domain, completed using reference TRBV28 and TRBJ2-1, is DVKVTQSSRYLVKRTGEKVFLECVQDMDHENMFWYRQDPGLGLRLIYFSYDVKMKEKGDIPEGYSVSREKKERFSLILESASTNQTSMYLCASSFQKQGRSNEQFFGPGTRLTVL.